The sequence of this T cell receptor (beta chain) was determined in a study of cytomegalovirus exposure and HLA in healthy donors. This PCR relied on a set of 60 Vbeta primers and 13 Jbeta primers. The repertoire was sequenced with immunoSEQ multiplex PCR; TCRdb's copy has only in-frame clones and lacks some. The sample includes 200,000 or so clones, around 85% of them seen just once. This clone was observed once. This clonotype was sampled from a human donor in good health. Specimen: PBMCs.

The CDR3 nucleotides are TGTGCCAGCAGCTTAACGGTTAGCGGGAGGCGCACAGATACGCAGTATTTT. Translated, it gives CASSLTVSGRRTDTQYF. V usage is TRBV7-3 and J usage is TRBJ2-3; 10 nucleotides agree with TRBD2. The germline V gene has CDR1 SGHTA and CDR2 FQGTGA. The CDR3 is 17 amino acids. J lost 1 base, V lost 0 bases, and 4 bases had no gene match.